Below are 8 T cell receptor beta chains sequenced from a single sample in a study of blood T cell repertoires in COVID-19. Produced via immunoSEQ multiplex PCR; TCRdb's table is partial and in-frame only. The sample has approximately 150,000 clones; approximately 82% are singletons. Material for sequencing was peripheral blood. The receptors stem from a man between 65 and 80 years old who had recovered from COVID-19.

About this clone itself: Other nucleotide sequences from this sample produce the same CDR3. The chain couples TRBV18 to TRBJ2-3; 11 bases are shared with TRBD2. Germline V CDR1 and CDR2: KGHSH, LQKENI. The V and J ends lost 3 bases and 2 bases, in that order; junction bases with no gene match: 4. This CDR3 contains 16 residues. CDR3 region: CASSPRTSGYTDTQYF. CDR3 DNA sequence: TGTGCCAGCTCACCCCGGACTAGCGGGTACACAGATACGCAGTATTTT.

This clone was detected once. The gene calls are TRBV5-1 and TRBJ2-2; 9 nucleotides align to TRBD2. CDR3 length: 13 amino acids. Trimming cost V 4 bases and J 9 bases; bases outside gene matches: 4. Germline CDR1 reads SGHRS; CDR2 reads YFSETQ. The DNA for the CDR3 is TGCGCCAGCAGCCAGCGGGGGGTCCGGGAGCTGTTTTTT. The encoded protein is CASSQRGVRELFF.

This chain links TRBV5-1 with TRBJ2-3; D is possibly TRBD1 (6 bases). Germline CDR1 reads SGHRS; CDR2 reads YFSETQ. The CDR3 consists of 14 residues. V lost 4 bases, J lost 3 bases, and 12 bases lay in between. CDR3 sequence: CASSGGVGTDTQYF. The CDR3 DNA reads as TGCGCCAGCAGCGGGGGCGTGGGGACAGATACGCAGTATTTT. The whole variable domain, remainder taken from reference TRBV5-1 and TRBJ2-3, is KAGVTQTPRYLIKTRGQQVTLSCSPISGHRSVSWYQQTPGQGLQFLFEYFSETQRNKGNFPGRFSGRQFSNSRSEMNVSTLELGDSALYLCASSGGVGTDTQYFGPGTRLTVL.

This clone was picked up a small number of times. V gene TRBV5-1 combines with J gene TRBJ2-3, with 10 positions matching TRBD2. Germline V gene lookup returns CDR1 SGHRS and CDR2 YFSETQ. Trimming removed 4 bases from V and 1 base from J; junction bases left unmatched: 3. The CDR3 has 15 residues. The CDR3 is CASSIGTSGTDTQYF. CDR3 in DNA: TGCGCCAGCAGCATCGGGACTAGCGGCACAGATACGCAGTATTTT.

The chain joins TRBV19 to TRBJ2-1; 8 bases agree with TRBD2. CDR3 length: 15 amino acids. V lost 4 bases to trimming and J lost 8 bases; unmatched junction nucleotides: 10. Germline CDR1 and CDR2: LNHDA and SQIVND (reference sequence). CDR3 amino acids: CASSTMVAGLHEQFF. CDR3 DNA: TGTGCCAGTAGTACTATGGTAGCGGGACTTCATGAGCAGTTCTTC.

This clone was counted only a few times. V gene TRBV5-1 combines with J gene TRBJ2-1; tentatively, D is TRBD1 (6 bases). The CDR3 is 13 residues long. In germline, CDR1 is SGHRS, CDR2 YFSETQ. V was clipped by 0 bases and J by 11 bases, with 12 bases between them. CDR3 nucleotide sequence: TGCGCCAGCAGCTTGGGACAGGTCGATCAGCAGTTCTTC. Amino acids: CASSLGQVDQQFF.

Only one count was recorded for this clone. The chain recombines TRBV7-3 with TRBJ2-5, with 10 bases that match TRBD2. The junction had 8 bases not matched to a gene; V was cut back by 2 bases and J by 2 bases. The CDR3 has 17 amino acids. Germline lookup yields CDR1 SGHTA and CDR2 FQGTGA. The DNA of the CDR3 is TGTGCCAGCAGCTTAGGCCCTATAGCGGGGGGACAAGAGACCCAGTACTTC. Translated, it gives CASSLGPIAGGQETQYF.

The rearrangement joins TRBV5-1 to TRBJ2-3; 9 nucleotides match TRBD2. V trimming: 0 bases; J trimming: 5 bases; junction bases outside the gene matches: 7. Germline assignment: CDR1 SGHRS and CDR2 YFSETQ. The CDR3 loop spans 16 amino acids. The DNA of the CDR3 is TGCGCCAGCAGCTTGGGTAGCGGGAGAGGGTTAGATACGCAGTATTTT. Its protein product is CASSLGSGRGLDTQYF. The entire variable domain, with the rest obtained from reference TRBV5-1 and TRBJ2-3, is as follows: KAGVTQTPRYLIKTRGQQVTLSCSPISGHRSVSWYQQTPGQGLQFLFEYFSETQRNKGNFPGRFSGRQFSNSRSEMNVSTLELGDSALYLCASSLGSGRGLDTQYFGPGTRLTVL.